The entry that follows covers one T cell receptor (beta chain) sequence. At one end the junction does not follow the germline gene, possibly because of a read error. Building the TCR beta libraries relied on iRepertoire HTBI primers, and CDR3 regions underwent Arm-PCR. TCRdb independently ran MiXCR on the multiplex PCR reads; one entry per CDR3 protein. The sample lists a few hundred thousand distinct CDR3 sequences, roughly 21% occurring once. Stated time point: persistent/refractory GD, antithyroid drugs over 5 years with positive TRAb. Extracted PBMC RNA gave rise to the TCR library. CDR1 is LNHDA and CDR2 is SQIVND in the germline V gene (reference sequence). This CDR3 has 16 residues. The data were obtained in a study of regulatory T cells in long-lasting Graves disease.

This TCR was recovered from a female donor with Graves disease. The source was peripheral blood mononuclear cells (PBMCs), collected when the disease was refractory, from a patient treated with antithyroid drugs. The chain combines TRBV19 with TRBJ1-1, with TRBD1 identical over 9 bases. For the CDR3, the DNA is TGTGCCTGTAGTATAGGGGACAGGGCTCAGAACACTGAAGCTTTCTTT. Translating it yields CACSIGDRAQNTEAFF. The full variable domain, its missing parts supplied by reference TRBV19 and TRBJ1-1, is DGGITQSPKYLFRKEGQNVTLSCEQNLNHDAMYWYRQDPGQGLRLIYYSQIVNDFQKGDIAEGYSVSREKKESFPLTVTSAQKNPTAFYLCACSIGDRAQNTEAFFGQGTRLTVV.